This entry lists 28 T cell receptor beta chains sequenced from one sample in a study of metastatic and nonmetastatic thyroid tumors. Ahead of thyroid surgery, no patient had received treatment of any kind. TCRdb re-called the PCR reads via MiXCR. The table records 72,000 or so clones, roughly 18% of them present only once. Input material: blood. These receptors were taken from a female donor with papillary thyroid cancer or a benign thyroid nodule (not recorded which). Some clones in this sample may be carry-over from other donors' samples.

This clone occurred many times. This chain links TRBV2 with TRBJ1-6; D uncertain. The CDR3 is 12 residues long. CDR1 is SNHLY and CDR2 is FYNNEI in the germline V gene. Deletions cut 4 bases from V and 9 bases from J, with 7 bases between. The CDR3 bases are TGTGCCAGCAGTGTTTTGGCTTCACCCCTCCACTTT. This gives the protein CASSVLASPLHF. The variable domain in full, completed from reference TRBV2 and TRBJ1-6, reads EPEVTQTPSHQVTQMGQEVILRCVPISNHLYFYWYRQILGQKVEFLVSFYNNEISEKSEIFDDQFSVERPDGSNFTLKIRSTKLEDSAMYFCASSVLASPLHFGNGTRLTVT.

CDR3 coding DNA: TGCGCCAGCAGCCCCCGAGGGAGATCTAACACCGGGGAGCTGTTTTTT. Protein: CASSPRGRSNTGELFF. The chain carries TRBV4-1 and TRBJ2-2; a possible D gene is TRBD2 (5 bases). This CDR3 is built from 16 residues. Germline V lookup: CDR1 MGHRA, CDR2 YSYEKL. Trimming stripped 4 bases from V and 2 bases from J, with 14 bases between.

Ten or more counts support this clone. The chain combines TRBV11-2 with TRBJ2-7, with 7 nucleotides matching TRBD1. With 3 bases clipped from V and 0 bases from J, the junction kept 5 bases outside the gene matches. CDR1 is SGHAT, CDR2 FQNNGV, per germline. The CDR3 has 15 amino acids. CDR3 loop: CASSFGTDPSYEQYF. The CDR3, as DNA: TGTGCCAGCAGCTTTGGGACAGATCCCTCCTACGAGCAGTACTTC.

The chain uses TRBV19 and TRBJ2-7; D is unclear. The V end lost 4 bases, the J end lost 3 bases, and 10 bases lay between the germline ends. The CDR3 totals 13 residues. CDR1 LNHDA and CDR2 SQIVND come from the germline V gene (reference sequence). DNA for the CDR3: TGTGCCAGTAGTAACCAAGTGGTCTACGAGCAGTACTTC. It yields the protein CASSNQVVYEQYF. Full variable domain (missing parts from reference TRBV19 and TRBJ2-7): DGGITQSPKYLFRKEGQNVTLSCEQNLNHDAMYWYRQDPGQGLRLIYYSQIVNDFQKGDIAEGYSVSREKKESFPLTVTSAQKNPTAFYLCASSNQVVYEQYFGPGTRLTVT.

The chain joins TRBV6-2 or TRBV6-3 to TRBJ2-1; unclear D gene. CDR1 MNHEY and CDR2 SVGEGT come from the germline V gene. V lost 8 bases and J lost 2, with 10 bases in between. The CDR3 contains 13 residues. Here the CDR3 DNA reads TGTGCCAGCTCGGACCCCCCCTACAATGAGCAGTTCTTC. This encodes CASSDPPYNEQFF.

This clone was picked up a small number of times. The chain carries TRBV28 and TRBJ1-1; D may be TRBD1 (5 bases). This CDR3 has 14 residues. V lost 0 bases, J lost 4 bases, and 9 bases lay in between. Germline V gives CDR1 MDHEN, CDR2 SYDVKM. In DNA form, the CDR3 reads TGTGCCAGCAGTTTATGGGGGGACGGCACTGAAGCTTTCTTT. Encoded protein: CASSLWGDGTEAFF.

As DNA, the CDR3 is TGTGCCAGCAGCTTAGGCGGGAATACGCAGTATTTT. This sequence encodes CASSLGGNTQYF. This rearrangement joins TRBV11-2 to TRBJ2-3, with a weak D call TRBD2 (6 bases). The CDR3 extends over 12 amino acids. V was shortened by 1 base and J by 7 bases, with 6 bases between the two germline ends. Germline-derived CDR1 and CDR2 are SGHAT and FQNNGV.

This clone was seen many times. The chain employs TRBV7-9 and TRBJ2-1; D not resolved. V lost 1 base and J 0 bases, leaving 7 bases between the germline ends. Per the germline V gene, CDR1 is SEHNR and CDR2 is FQNEAQ (reference sequence). The CDR3 length is 15 residues. This chain's CDR3 is CASSLVQNSYNEQFF. The DNA for the CDR3 is TGTGCCAGCAGCTTAGTCCAGAACTCCTACAATGAGCAGTTCTTC.

This clone has only a few counts. A much larger clone differs from this one at a single base, so this may be a read error. This CDR3 is also generated by other DNA sequences in the sample. This sequence joins TRBV6-1 and TRBJ2-2; 7 nucleotides agree with TRBD2. With 3 bases clipped from V and 6 bases from J, the junction kept 4 bases outside the gene matches. Germline lookup yields CDR1 MNHNS and CDR2 SASEGT. The CDR3 loop spans 14 amino acids. The CDR3 nucleotides read TGTGCCAGCAGTGAGCGCGCGGGGGCCGGGGAGCTGTTTTTT. As protein: CASSERAGAGELFF.

There are many counts of this clone. The chain is built from TRBV12-3 or TRBV12-4 and TRBJ2-7, with TRBD2 identical over 7 bases. The V gene end was trimmed by 6 bases and the J gene end by 0 bases; junction bases not matched to a gene: 5. This CDR3 comprises 14 residues. CDR3 sequence: CASRKAGSSYEQYF. The CDR3 bases are TGTGCCAGCAGAAAAGCGGGGAGCTCCTACGAGCAGTACTTC.

This clone was counted many times. The chain carries TRBV4-2 and TRBJ2-7; no clear D gene. Trimming cost V 1 base and J 4 bases, with 14 bases left between them. The CDR3 runs to 15 residues. Germline lookup yields CDR1 LGHNA and CDR2 YNFKEQ. CDR3 in amino acids: CASSQGLAIAYEQYF. Here the CDR3 DNA reads TGTGCCAGCAGCCAAGGACTGGCGATTGCTTACGAGCAGTACTTC.

This clone was detected ten times or more. The chain recombines TRBV6-1 with TRBJ1-5; TRBD1 aligns across 10 bases. The CDR3 extends over 14 amino acids. From germline, CDR1 is MNHNS and CDR2 SASEGT. J was trimmed by 6 bases and V by 5 bases; bases with no gene match: 4. The CDR3 DNA follows: TGTGCCAGCAGTTGGGGGACAGGGGTTCAGCCCCAGCATTTT. Translating it yields CASSWGTGVQPQHF.

Sample share makes this clone medium-sized. The V gene is TRBV5-5, the J gene TRBJ1-2; D not certain. The length of the CDR3 is 14 residues. Trimming cost V 0 bases and J 7 bases, with 13 bases left between them. Germline-derived CDR1 and CDR2 are SGHKS and YYEKEE (reference sequence). CDR3 amino acids: CASSLGVGPSGYTF. The CDR3 region has the DNA TGTGCCAGCAGCTTGGGTGTAGGGCCGTCTGGCTACACCTTC. Variable domain in full (rest from reference TRBV5-5 and TRBJ1-2): DAGVTQSPTHLIKTRGQQVTLRCSPISGHKSVSWYQQVLGQGPQFIFQYYEKEERGRGNFPDRFSARQFPNYSSELNVNALLLGDSALYLCASSLGVGPSGYTFGSGTRLTVV.

This clone was seen repeatedly, ten times or more. The chain uses TRBV18 and TRBJ2-7, with TRBD2 matching 7 bases. V lost 3 bases and J lost 3; bases outside the gene matches: 2. This CDR3 spans 13 amino acids. Germline V gives CDR1 KGHSH, CDR2 LQKENI. This CDR3 is CASSPGGIYEQYF. The CDR3 coding sequence is TGTGCCAGCTCACCGGGAGGGATCTACGAGCAGTACTTC. The complete variable domain, with remaining parts taken from reference TRBV18 and TRBJ2-7, reads NAGVMQNPRHLVRRRGQEARLRCSPMKGHSHVYWYRQLPEEGLKFMVYLQKENIIDESGMPKERFSAEFPKEGPSILRIQQVVRGDSAAYFCASSPGGIYEQYFGPGTRLTVT.

In this sample, this clone turned up many times. This sequence joins TRBV11-2 and TRBJ2-7, with a weak D call TRBD2 (5 bases). The V gene lost 5 bases and the J gene lost 3 bases, with 11 bases spanning the gap. Germline V gene sequence: CDR1 SGHAT, CDR2 FQNNGV. The CDR3 loop spans 13 amino acids. CDR3 loop: CASSPQTNYEQYF. DNA of the CDR3: TGTGCCAGCAGCCCCCAGACTAACTACGAGCAGTACTTC.

This clone has a count of ten or more. V is TRBV14 and J is TRBJ2-6, with 9 bases that match TRBD1. The CDR3 runs to 17 residues. The germline V gene encodes CDR1 SGHDN and CDR2 FVKESK. The ends lost 5 bases at V and 4 bases at J; junction bases unmatched: 9. CDR3 nucleotide sequence: TGTGCCAGCAGCGGGACAGGGATTTTCTCCGGGGCCAACGTCCTGACTTTC. As protein: CASSGTGIFSGANVLTF.

This clone showed up many times. V usage is TRBV7-2 and J usage is TRBJ2-2, with a tentative D call TRBD2 (5 bases). V lost 2 bases and J 5 bases, leaving 21 bases between the germline ends. This CDR3 region has 18 residues. Per the germline V gene, CDR1 is SGHTA and CDR2 is FQGNSA. In DNA, the CDR3 is TGTGCCAGCAGCTTACTCGGGGAACCAACCCCCGGGACCGGGGAGCTGTTTTTT. It specifies CASSLLGEPTPGTGELFF. Full variable domain (missing parts from reference TRBV7-2 and TRBJ2-2): GAGVSQSPSNKVTEKGKDVELRCDPISGHTALYWYRQSLGQGLEFLIYFQGNSAPDKSGLPSDRFSAERTGGSVSTLTIQRTQQEDSAVYLCASSLLGEPTPGTGELFFGEGSRLTVL.

This clone has just a few counts. The rearrangement uses TRBV12-5 and TRBJ2-3; D uncertain. V dropped 3 bases and J dropped 7 bases, with 2 bases sitting between them. The CDR3 runs 10 residues. The germline gives CDR1 LGHNT, CDR2 FRNRAP. The CDR3 DNA reads as TGTGCTAGTGGTTTTTATACGCAGTATTTT. Translation: CASGFYTQYF.

This clone showed up many times. CDR3 amino acids: CASRHTSGGGTQYF. The DNA for the CDR3 is TGTGCCAGCAGGCACACTAGCGGGGGAGGGACCCAGTACTTC. V gene TRBV6-1 combines with J gene TRBJ2-5, with 11 bases matching TRBD2. CDR1 is MNHNS and CDR2 is SASEGT in the germline V gene. The ends lost 6 bases at V and 7 bases at J; junction bases unmatched: 7. The CDR3 is made up of 14 amino acids.

This clone came up many times. This specimen includes other DNA sequences encoding the same CDR3. The gene calls are TRBV24-1 and TRBJ2-1; D gene uncertain. Per germline, CDR1 KGHDR and CDR2 SFDVKD. V lost 3 bases and J 8 bases, leaving 10 bases between the germline ends. The CDR3 is 13 residues long. The DNA of the CDR3 is TGTGCCACCAGTGATCCACCGGAGCATGAGCAGTTCTTC. Translated: CATSDPPEHEQFF.

There are many counts of this clone. The V and J genes are TRBV5-1 and TRBJ1-6, with D possibly being TRBD1 (6 bases). CDR3 length: 15 amino acids. V was trimmed by 0 bases and J by 5 bases, leaving 9 bases between them. Looked up from germline, CDR1 is SGHRS and CDR2 is YFSETQ. The CDR3 DNA is TGCGCCAGCAGCTTGGCTGGGGACAATAATTCACCCCTCCACTTT. Amino acids: CASSLAGDNNSPLHF.

In this sample, this clone turned up a few times. The V and J genes are TRBV27 and TRBJ2-7, with a weak D call TRBD1 (6 bases). The V gene's germline CDR1 is MNHEY and CDR2 SMNVEV (reference sequence). This CDR3 has 15 residues. The germline V and J ends were trimmed by 5 bases and 5 bases, with 19 bases remaining between them. The CDR3 sequence: CASSRSTGIRDEQYF. CDR3 DNA sequence: TGTGCCAGCAGTCGATCTACAGGGATTCGGGACGAGCAGTACTTC.

This clone has a count of ten or more. J is TRBJ1-3 and V is TRBV28; 7 bases align to TRBD1. The germline V gene encodes CDR1 MDHEN and CDR2 SYDVKM. Germline trimming cut 5 bases from V and 4 bases from J; bases unmatched to any gene: 8. The CDR3 runs 15 residues. The DNA of the CDR3 is TGTGCCAGCAGTCCGGGCGGACAGGAAGGAAACACCATATATTTT. This translates into CASSPGGQEGNTIYF. The whole variable domain, filled in from reference TRBV28 and TRBJ1-3, reads DVKVTQSSRYLVKRTGEKVFLECVQDMDHENMFWYRQDPGLGLRLIYFSYDVKMKEKGDIPEGYSVSREKKERFSLILESASTNQTSMYLCASSPGGQEGNTIYFGEGSWLTVV.

This clone was observed at least ten times. This chain links TRBV24-1 with TRBJ2-4, with TRBD1 matching 11 bases. The V gene end was trimmed by 7 bases and the J gene end by 7 bases; junction bases not matched to a gene: 8. Germline lookup yields CDR1 KGHDR and CDR2 SFDVKD. The CDR3 spans 15 residues. The CDR3 DNA reads TGTGCCACCAGCACTACCGGGACAGGGGGGAACATTCAGTACTTC. Translating gives CATSTTGTGGNIQYF.

In regard to this clone: An end of the junction differs from the germline gene, which may be a read error. The chain is built from TRBV4-1 and TRBJ2-5; D is perhaps TRBD1 (6 bases). From germline, CDR1 is MGHRA and CDR2 YSYEKL. This CDR3 is built from 15 residues. The CDR3 DNA sequence: TGCGCCAGCAGCCTTCTAGGGGGAGTCCTCGAGACCAAGTACTTC. It encodes CASSLLGGVLETKYF.

This clone was observed a single time. This chain uses TRBV3-1 with TRBJ1-2, with D perhaps matching TRBD1 (6 bases). The CDR3 totals 16 residues. The germline V gene has CDR1 LGHDT and CDR2 YNNKEL (reference sequence). V lost 5 bases, J lost 7 bases, and 23 bases lay in between. The CDR3 here is CASSDTGRLSEGGYTF. The CDR3 region has the DNA TGTGCCAGCAGCGATACAGGGCGTCTATCAGAAGGTGGCTACACCTTC. Combining the CDR3 with reference TRBV3-1 and TRBJ1-2 gives the whole variable domain DTAVSQTPKYLVTQMGNDKSIKCEQNLGHDTMYWYKQDSKKFLKIMFSYNNKELIINETVPNRFSPKSPDKAHLNLHINSLELGDSAVYFCASSDTGRLSEGGYTFGSGTRLTVV.

With regard to this clone: A much larger clone sits a single nucleotide away, making a read error possible. CDR3 nucleotides: TGCAGTTCTAGTCCTGGGGGGGAGCAGTTCTTC. Its protein is CSSSPGGEQFF. This chain connects TRBV20-1 to TRBJ2-1; perhaps TRBD2 as D (6 bases). Germline loops: CDR1 DFQATT, CDR2 SNEGSKA (reference sequence). CDR3 length: 11 amino acids.

Ten or more counts support this clone. A much larger clone sits a single nucleotide away, making a read error possible. The same CDR3 arises from other DNA sequences in this sample as well. In DNA, the CDR3 is TGTGCCAGCAGCGTAGCTAGCGGGAGCTACGAGCAGTACTTC. Protein: CASSVASGSYEQYF. This rearrangement joins TRBV9 to TRBJ2-7; TRBD2 aligns across 10 bases. The germline V gene has CDR1 SGDLS and CDR2 YYNGEE. Trimming took 0 bases from V and 3 from J; bases not matched to a gene: 0. The CDR3 is 14 amino acids.